This T cell receptor beta chain was sequenced for a study of blood T cell repertoires in COVID-19. Study as a whole: Donors in the United States, Italy and Spain gave samples during acute or convalescent COVID-19. T cells, B-cell-depleted T cells, or PBMCs provided the cDNA or gDNA that served as material.

There are 14 residues in the CDR3. Trimming left V 2 bases short and J 7 bases short, with 11 bases between. Germline CDR1 MNHEY, CDR2 SVGEGT. Per the authors' pipeline: Reference gene primer amplification in the assay estimated nucleated cell counts. This table comes from immunoSEQ multiplex PCR, and its TCRdb copy is limited to in-frame clones, with some not included. V, J and clone size are those of that table, while D and trimming were read from the DNA. The sample comprises just under 90,000 clones, 70% to 90% of which are singletons, and approximately 2.9% rests with the top ten. Sequences were obtained from peripheral blood. This chain links TRBV6-2 or TRBV6-3 with TRBJ2-2; tentative D call: TRBD1 (5 bases). The source of this sequence is a woman older than 75 with acute or convalescent COVID-19. This chain's CDR3 is CASSYGRVGGELFF. Here the CDR3 DNA reads TGTGCCAGCAGTTACGGCAGGGTAGGCGGGGAGCTGTTTTTT.